A selection of T cell receptor beta chains follows, all from one sample in a study of blood T cell repertoires in COVID-19. The protocol was immunoSEQ multiplex PCR, while the TCRdb copy is restricted to in-frame clones and leaves out a portion. Here the sample spans tens of thousands of clones, approximately 88% being singletons. The sequenced sample consisted of peripheral blood. All receptors derive from a human donor in a cohort sampled during active COVID-19. Both conserved end residues are part of each CDR3. Fields, in order: clone size, D gene, J gene, V gene, CDR3 DNA, CDR3 protein. A D gene is named only where the DNA matches it firmly. Clone sizes are given selectively: once, few, many, or a class where the clone is expanded.

>.|TRBD1|TRBJ2-7|TRBV5-1
TGCGCCAGCAGCTTGGGAGGACAGGGGGCGCAAGAGCAGTACTTC
CASSLGGQGAQEQYF
>.|TRBD2|TRBJ2-7|TRBV7-2
TGTGCCAGCAGCTTAGGTGGACTAGCGTACGAGCAGTACTTC
CASSLGGLAYEQYF
>.|.|TRBJ2-7|TRBV30
TGTGCCTGGTCCAGGGCTTACGAGCAGTACTTC
CAWSRAYEQYF
>.|.|TRBJ1-1|TRBV7-2
TGTGCCAGCGCGGGTAGGCAGACAAAGTCCGGGGAAGCTTTCTTT
CASAGRQTKSGEAFF
>.|.|TRBJ1-5|TRBV6-1
TGTGCCAGCAGTGAAGCGAGAGGTTCAGACCCGTATAGCAATCAGCCCCAGCATTTT
CASSEARGSDPYSNQPQHF
>few|.|TRBJ1-4|TRBV18
TGTGCCAGCTCACCACCGGGGGGACCAACTAATGAAAAACTGTTTTTT
CASSPPGGPTNEKLFF
>few|.|TRBJ2-7|TRBV5-1
TGCGCCAGCAGCGGAGGGGGGGCCTACGAGCAGTACTTC
CASSGGGAYEQYF
>.|.|TRBJ2-7|TRBV27
TGTGCCAGCAAACGGCGGGAAAATTCCTACGAGCAGTACTTC
CASKRRENSYEQYF
>.|.|TRBJ1-6|TRBV5-1
TGCGCCAGCAGCTTGGACGGCTCCTATAATTCACCCCTCCACTTT
CASSLDGSYNSPLHF
>.|.|TRBJ1-6|TRBV27
TGTGCCAGCAAGACAGTGGATAATTCACCCCTCCACTTT
CASKTVDNSPLHF
>.|.|TRBJ1-1|TRBV30
TGTGCGTCGAGGCGAGGGTTAAACACTGAAGCTTTCTTT
CASRRGLNTEAFF
>.|.|TRBJ2-5|TRBV19
TGTGCCAGTAGTAGCAGGGGCTTCGGTGGGACCCAGTACTTC
CASSSRGFGGTQYF
>.|.|TRBJ2-2|TRBV29-1
TGCAGCGCATCAGGACAACCTACTATTGGCACCGGGGAGCTGTTTTTT
CSASGQPTIGTGELFF
>.|.|TRBJ2-7|TRBV6-1
TGTGCCAGCAGTGAAGGGACAGAAGGGCCAGAGGAGCAGTACTTC
CASSEGTEGPEEQYF
>.|TRBD2|TRBJ2-1|TRBV10-3
TGTGCCATCAGAGGGACTAGCGGGTCCTCCTACAATGAGCAGTTCTTC
CAIRGTSGSSYNEQFF
>.|TRBD1|TRBJ1-3|TRBV9
TGTGCCAGCAGCCGACAGGGGGCGGGTGGAAACACCATATATTTT
CASSRQGAGGNTIYF
>.|.|TRBJ2-4|TRBV9
TGTGCCAGCAGCGTAACCGGGGAGAGTAGAGTGGGCAAAAACATTCAGTACTTC
CASSVTGESRVGKNIQYF
>.|TRBD2|TRBJ2-2|TRBV3-1/TRBV3-2
TGTGCCAGCAGCCAACTGCGGGGGGGGAACACCGGGGAGCTGTTTTTT
CASSQLRGGNTGELFF
>.|.|TRBJ2-3|TRBV3-1/TRBV3-2
TGTGCCAGCAGCCACCCCCGACTGAAGTTGGATACGCAGTATTTT
CASSHPRLKLDTQYF
>.|TRBD1|TRBJ1-6|TRBV19
TGTGCCAGTACCAAGACAGGGATGGGTTCACCCCTCCACTTT
CASTKTGMGSPLHF
>.|TRBD1|TRBJ1-2|TRBV5-5
TGTGCCAGCAGCCTGACAGGGGGCGCGCCTTATGGCTACACCTTC
CASSLTGGAPYGYTF
>.|TRBD2|TRBJ2-7|TRBV7-6
TGTGCCAGCAGCTTAGTCGCTAGCGGGAGTTACGAGCAGTACTTC
CASSLVASGSYEQYF
>.|.|TRBJ2-6|TRBV20-1
TGCAGTGCTAGTCATCGAGCTGGGGCCAACGTCCTGACTTTC
CSASHRAGANVLTF
>once|TRBD2|TRBJ2-5|TRBV7-8
TGTGCCAGCAGCTTACGCGGGAGGGATCAAGAGACCCAGTACTTC
CASSLRGRDQETQYF
>.|TRBD1|TRBJ1-2|TRBV2
TGTGCCAGCAGAGACGACAGGGAAGGTGGCTACACCTTC
CASRDDREGGYTF
>.|.|TRBJ1-1|TRBV12-5
TGTGCTAGTGGTCCGGGACAGAACACTGAAGCTTTCTTT
CASGPGQNTEAFF